One and the same sample provided the 6 T cell receptor beta chains below, sequenced in a study of identical twins. Each CDR3 protein is one row after TCRdb ran MiXCR on the 5' RACE reads. The sample has 450,000 or so distinct CDR3 sequences; about 13% are singletons. The same specimen was also included in a second study, on yellow fever vaccine responses in identical twins.

The source material was CD4+ T cells sorted from blood. All receptors derive from a woman younger than 30 in good health.

This clonotype was counted many times. The chain carries TRBV4-3 and TRBJ1-4; unclear D gene. The CDR3 has 13 residues. Trimming removed 0 bases at V and 4 bases at J, with 3 bases between. Per germline, CDR1 LGHNA and CDR2 YSLEER. The CDR3, as DNA: TGCGCCAGCAGCCAAGATGGTAATGAAAAACTGTTTTTT. Protein product: CASSQDGNEKLFF.

This clonotype appeared a few times. The J gene is TRBJ1-2, the V gene TRBV6-1; 11 nucleotides line up with TRBD1. Germline CDR1 is MNHNS and CDR2 is SASEGT. J lost 8 bases, V lost 4 bases, and 15 bases had no gene match. CDR3 length: 17 amino acids. CDR3 protein: CASSAVSGTGGYGGYTF. The CDR3 nucleotides are TGTGCCAGCAGTGCAGTGTCCGGGACAGGGGGGTATGGAGGCTACACCTTC.

This sequence joins TRBV7-9 and TRBJ2-7; D gene ambiguous. The CDR3 contains 13 residues. Germline CDR1 and CDR2: SEHNR and FQNEAQ (reference sequence). Trimming took off 2 bases at V and 2 bases at J, with 7 bases between the two ends. This chain's CDR3 is CASSLPKTYEQYF. The CDR3 DNA reads as TGTGCCAGCAGCTTACCTAAAACCTACGAGCAGTACTTC. Full variable domain (missing parts from reference TRBV7-9 and TRBJ2-7): DTGVSQNPRHKITKRGQNVTFRCDPISEHNRLYWYRQTLGQGPEFLTYFQNEAQLEKSRLLSDRFSAERPKGSFSTLEIQRTEQGDSAMYLCASSLPKTYEQYFGPGTRLTVT.

The chain uses TRBV28 and TRBJ2-3, with 11 bases fitting TRBD1. Germline values: CDR1 MDHEN, CDR2 SYDVKM. CDR3 length equals 12 residues. Trimming took 2 bases from V and 14 from J; bases not matched to a gene: 3. CDR3 loop: CASSLRTGGMYF. The CDR3 region has the DNA TGTGCCAGCAGTTTAAGGACAGGGGGCATGTATTTT.

This clonotype was counted many times. This sequence joins TRBV5-1 and TRBJ1-2; 10 nucleotides line up with TRBD1. V lost 3 bases and J lost 4; bases outside the gene matches: 6. CDR3 length: 15 amino acids. Germline V CDR1 and CDR2: SGHRS, YFSETQ. CDR3 region: CASSSTGGRSYGYTF. In DNA, the CDR3 is TGCGCCAGCAGCTCGACAGGGGGCCGGAGCTATGGCTACACCTTC.

This clonotype has just a few counts. V gene TRBV9 combines with J gene TRBJ2-2, with D perhaps TRBD1 or TRBD2 (5 bases each). Germline V gene lookup returns CDR1 SGDLS and CDR2 YYNGEE. Trimming left V 3 bases short and J 2 bases short, with 11 bases between. The CDR3 is made up of 15 amino acids. The CDR3 coding sequence is TGTGCCAGCAGCGGCCGGGGCTCTAACACCGGGGAGCTGTTTTTT. Translation: CASSGRGSNTGELFF.